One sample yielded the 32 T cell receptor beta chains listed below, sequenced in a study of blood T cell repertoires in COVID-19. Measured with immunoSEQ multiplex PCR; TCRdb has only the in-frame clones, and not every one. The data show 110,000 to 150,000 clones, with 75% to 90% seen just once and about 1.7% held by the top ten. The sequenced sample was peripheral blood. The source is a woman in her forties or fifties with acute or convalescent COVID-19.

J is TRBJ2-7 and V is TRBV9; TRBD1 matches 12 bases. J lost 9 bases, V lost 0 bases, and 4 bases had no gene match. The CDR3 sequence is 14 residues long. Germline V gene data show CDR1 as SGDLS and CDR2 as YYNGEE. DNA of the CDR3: TGTGCCAGCAGCGTAGGGGACAGGGGGCTTGGGCAGTACTTC. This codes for CASSVGDRGLGQYF.

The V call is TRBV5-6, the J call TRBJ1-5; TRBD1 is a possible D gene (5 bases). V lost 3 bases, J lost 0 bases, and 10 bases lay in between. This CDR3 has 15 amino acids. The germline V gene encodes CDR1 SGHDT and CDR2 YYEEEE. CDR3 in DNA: TGTGCCAGCAGCTCGGGACTTATTAGCAATCAGCCCCAGCATTTT. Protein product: CASSSGLISNQPQHF.

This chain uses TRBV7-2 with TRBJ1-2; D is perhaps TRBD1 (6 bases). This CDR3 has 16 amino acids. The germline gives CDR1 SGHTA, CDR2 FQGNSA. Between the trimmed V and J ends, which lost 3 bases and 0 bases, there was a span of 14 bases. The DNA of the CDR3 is TGTGCCAGCAGCTTTGTCGGGACAAGCCCTAACTATGGCTACACCTTC. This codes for CASSFVGTSPNYGYTF.

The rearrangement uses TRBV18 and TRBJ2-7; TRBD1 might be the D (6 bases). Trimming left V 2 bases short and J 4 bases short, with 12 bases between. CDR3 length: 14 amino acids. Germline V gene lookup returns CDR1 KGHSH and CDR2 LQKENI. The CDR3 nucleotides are TGTGCCAGCTCACCAGGGGGACACAGATACGAGCAGTACTTC. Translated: CASSPGGHRYEQYF.

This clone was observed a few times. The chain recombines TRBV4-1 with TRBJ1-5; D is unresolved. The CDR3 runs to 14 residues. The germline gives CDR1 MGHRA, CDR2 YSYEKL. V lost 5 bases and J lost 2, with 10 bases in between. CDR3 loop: CASSAQAGNQPQHF. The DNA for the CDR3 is TGCGCCAGCAGCGCGCAGGCTGGCAATCAGCCCCAGCATTTT.

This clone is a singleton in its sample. CDR3 nucleotides: TGTGCCAGCAGCGTAGCTGCCCTAGCGGGAGGAGAGACCCAGTACTTC. Its protein product is CASSVAALAGGETQYF. V gene TRBV9 combines with J gene TRBJ2-5, with 11 nucleotides matching TRBD2. This CDR3 is built from 16 residues. Germline V gene lookup returns CDR1 SGDLS and CDR2 YYNGEE. V lost 0 bases and J lost 4; bases outside the gene matches: 5. Using reference TRBV9 and TRBJ2-5 for the parts outside the CDR3, the full variable domain is DSGVTQTPKHLITATGQRVTLRCSPRSGDLSVYWYQQSLDQGLQFLIQYYNGEERAKGNILERFSAQQFPDLHSELNLSSLELGDSALYFCASSVAALAGGETQYFGPGTRLLVL.

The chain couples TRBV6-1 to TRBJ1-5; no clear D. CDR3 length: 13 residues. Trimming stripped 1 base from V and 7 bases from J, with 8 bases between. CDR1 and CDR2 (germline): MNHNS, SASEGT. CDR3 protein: CASSEGVGQPQHF. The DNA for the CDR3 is TGTGCCAGCAGTGAAGGGGTCGGGCAGCCCCAGCATTTT.

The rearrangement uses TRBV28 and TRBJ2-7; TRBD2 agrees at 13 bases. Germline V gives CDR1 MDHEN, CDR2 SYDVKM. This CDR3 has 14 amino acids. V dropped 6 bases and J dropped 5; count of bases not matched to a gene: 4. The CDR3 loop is CASRRGLAGHEQYF. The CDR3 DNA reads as TGTGCCAGCAGGAGGGGACTAGCGGGGCACGAGCAGTACTTC.

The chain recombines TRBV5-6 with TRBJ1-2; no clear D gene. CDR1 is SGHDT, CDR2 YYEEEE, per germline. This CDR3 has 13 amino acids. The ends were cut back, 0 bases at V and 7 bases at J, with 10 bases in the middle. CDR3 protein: CASSLAGGFGYTF. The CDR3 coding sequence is TGTGCCAGCAGCTTGGCGGGTGGGTTTGGCTACACCTTC.

In DNA form, the CDR3 reads TGTGCCAGCTCACGCAGGGTGGCCGAGACCCAGTACTTC. Its translation is CASSRRVAETQYF. The gene calls are TRBV18 and TRBJ2-5, with D perhaps TRBD1 (5 bases). CDR1 and CDR2 from the germline V gene are KGHSH and LQKENI. This CDR3 comprises 13 residues. Trimming took off 4 bases at V and 5 bases at J, with 11 bases between the two ends.

The CDR3 DNA follows: TGTGCCACCAGCACCGGGGGGACGGACAATGAGCAGTTCTTC. This sequence encodes CATSTGGTDNEQFF. The chain uses TRBV15 and TRBJ2-1, with 7 bases identical to TRBD2. J was trimmed by 5 bases and V by 4 bases; bases with no gene match: 5. Germline V CDR1 and CDR2: LNHNV, YYDKDF (reference sequence). This CDR3 spans 14 amino acids.

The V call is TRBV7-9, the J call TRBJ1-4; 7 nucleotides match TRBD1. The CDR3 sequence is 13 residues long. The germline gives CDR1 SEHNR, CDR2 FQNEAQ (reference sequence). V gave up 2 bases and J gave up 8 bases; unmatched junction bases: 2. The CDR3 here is CASSLLTGEKLFF. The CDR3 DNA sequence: TGTGCCAGCAGCTTACTGACAGGGGAAAAACTGTTTTTT. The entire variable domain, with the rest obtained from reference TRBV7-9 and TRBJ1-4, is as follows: DTGVSQNPRHKITKRGQNVTFRCDPISEHNRLYWYRQTLGQGPEFLTYFQNEAQLEKSRLLSDRFSAERPKGSFSTLEIQRTEQGDSAMYLCASSLLTGEKLFFGSGTQLSVL.

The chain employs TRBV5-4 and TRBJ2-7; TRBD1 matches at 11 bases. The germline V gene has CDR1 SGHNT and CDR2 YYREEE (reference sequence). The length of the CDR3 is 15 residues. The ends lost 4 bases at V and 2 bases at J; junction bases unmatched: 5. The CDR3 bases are TGTGCCAGCAGCCGGGGACAGGGGGAAACCTACGAGCAGTACTTC. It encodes CASSRGQGETYEQYF.

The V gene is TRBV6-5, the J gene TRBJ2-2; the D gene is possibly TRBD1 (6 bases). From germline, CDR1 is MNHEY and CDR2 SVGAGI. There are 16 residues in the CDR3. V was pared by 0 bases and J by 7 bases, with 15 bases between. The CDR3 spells CASSYSQGRLGGELFF. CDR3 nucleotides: TGTGCCAGCAGTTACTCTCAGGGGAGATTGGGCGGGGAGCTGTTTTTT.

The CDR3 loop is CATITGTDGYTF. The DNA for the CDR3 is TGTGCCACCATCACCGGGACAGATGGCTACACCTTC. The chain carries TRBV24-1 and TRBJ1-2; 7 bases line up with TRBD1. From germline, CDR1 is KGHDR and CDR2 SFDVKD. This CDR3 contains 12 residues. Trimming removed 8 bases from V and 6 bases from J; junction bases left unmatched: 5.

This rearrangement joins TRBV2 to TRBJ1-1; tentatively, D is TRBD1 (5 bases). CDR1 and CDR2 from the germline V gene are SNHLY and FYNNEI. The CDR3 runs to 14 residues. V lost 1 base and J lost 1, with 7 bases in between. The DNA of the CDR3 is TGTGCCAGCAGTGAAGTCAGGGCGAACACTGAAGCTTTCTTT. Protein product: CASSEVRANTEAFF. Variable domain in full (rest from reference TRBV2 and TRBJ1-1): EPEVTQTPSHQVTQMGQEVILRCVPISNHLYFYWYRQILGQKVEFLVSFYNNEISEKSEIFDDQFSVERPDGSNFTLKIRSTKLEDSAMYFCASSEVRANTEAFFGQGTRLTVV.

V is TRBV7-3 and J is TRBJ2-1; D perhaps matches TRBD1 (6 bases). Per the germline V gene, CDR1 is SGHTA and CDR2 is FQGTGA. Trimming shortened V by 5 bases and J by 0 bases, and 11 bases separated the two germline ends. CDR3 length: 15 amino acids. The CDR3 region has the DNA TGTGCCAGCAGCCCTCTACAGGGCTCCTACAATGAGCAGTTCTTC. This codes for CASSPLQGSYNEQFF. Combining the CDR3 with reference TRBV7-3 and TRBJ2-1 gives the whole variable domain GAGVSQTPSNKVTEKGKYVELRCDPISGHTALYWYRQSLGQGPEFLIYFQGTGAADDSGLPNDRFFAVRPEGSVSTLKIQRTERGDSAVYLCASSPLQGSYNEQFFGPGTRLTVL.

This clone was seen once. The DNA for the CDR3 is TGTGCTAGTGGTTTTCGCGACAGAAGTAATCAGCCCCAGCATTTT. It codes for CASGFRDRSNQPQHF. The chain combines TRBV12-5 with TRBJ1-5; tentative D call: TRBD1 (5 bases). V was clipped by 3 bases and J by 4 bases, with 13 bases between them. The CDR3 length is 15 residues. CDR1 LGHNT and CDR2 FRNRAP come from the germline V gene. Full variable domain (missing parts from reference TRBV12-5 and TRBJ1-5): DARVTQTPRHKVTEMGQEVTMRCQPILGHNTVFWYRQTMMQGLELLAYFRNRAPLDDSGMPKDRFSAEMPDATLATLKIQPSEPRDSAVYFCASGFRDRSNQPQHFGDGTRLSIL.

CDR3 sequence reads: CASKPGEEKLFF. The CDR3, as DNA: TGTGCCAGCAAGCCGGGAGAAGAAAAACTGTTTTTT. V gene TRBV2 combines with J gene TRBJ1-4; D uncertain. Trimming shortened V by 7 bases and J by 8 bases, and 11 bases separated the two germline ends. The germline CDR1 and CDR2 sequences are SNHLY and FYNNEI. The CDR3 is made up of 12 amino acids.

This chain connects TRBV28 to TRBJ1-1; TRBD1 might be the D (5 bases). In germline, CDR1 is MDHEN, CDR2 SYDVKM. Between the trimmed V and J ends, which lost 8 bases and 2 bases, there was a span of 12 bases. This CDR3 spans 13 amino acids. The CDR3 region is CASADSLNTEAFF. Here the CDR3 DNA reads TGTGCCAGCGCCGACAGCCTAAACACTGAAGCTTTCTTT. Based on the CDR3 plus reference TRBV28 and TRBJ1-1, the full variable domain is DVKVTQSSRYLVKRTGEKVFLECVQDMDHENMFWYRQDPGLGLRLIYFSYDVKMKEKGDIPEGYSVSREKKERFSLILESASTNQTSMYLCASADSLNTEAFFGQGTRLTVV.

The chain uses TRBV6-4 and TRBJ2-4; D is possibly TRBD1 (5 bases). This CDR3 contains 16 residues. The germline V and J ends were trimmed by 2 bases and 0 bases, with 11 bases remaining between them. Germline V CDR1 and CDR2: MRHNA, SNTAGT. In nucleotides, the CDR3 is TGTGCCAGCAGTGACGACAGCTCACTAGCCAAAAACATTCAGTACTTC. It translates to CASSDDSSLAKNIQYF.

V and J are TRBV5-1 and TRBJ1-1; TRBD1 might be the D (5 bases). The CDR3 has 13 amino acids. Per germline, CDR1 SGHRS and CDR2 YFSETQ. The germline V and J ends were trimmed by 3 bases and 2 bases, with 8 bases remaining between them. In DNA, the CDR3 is TGCGCCAGCAGCTCGGGACTAAACACTGAAGCTTTCTTT. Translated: CASSSGLNTEAFF.

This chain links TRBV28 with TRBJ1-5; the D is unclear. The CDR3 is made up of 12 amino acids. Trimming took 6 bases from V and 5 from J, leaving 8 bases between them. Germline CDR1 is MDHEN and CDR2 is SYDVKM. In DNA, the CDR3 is TGTGCCAGCAGACAGAACCATCAGCCCCAGCATTTT. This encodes CASRQNHQPQHF. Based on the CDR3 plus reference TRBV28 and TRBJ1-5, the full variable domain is DVKVTQSSRYLVKRTGEKVFLECVQDMDHENMFWYRQDPGLGLRLIYFSYDVKMKEKGDIPEGYSVSREKKERFSLILESASTNQTSMYLCASRQNHQPQHFGDGTRLSIL.

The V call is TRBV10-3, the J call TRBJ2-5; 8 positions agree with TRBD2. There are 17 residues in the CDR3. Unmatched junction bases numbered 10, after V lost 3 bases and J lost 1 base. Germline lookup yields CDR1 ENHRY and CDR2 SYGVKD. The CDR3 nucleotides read TGTGCCATCAGTGATGGATTAATCGGGACTAGCCAAGAGACCCAGTACTTC. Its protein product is CAISDGLIGTSQETQYF.

The CDR3: CASMDGRAPYEQYF. The CDR3 region has the DNA TGTGCCAGCATGGACGGGAGAGCTCCCTACGAGCAGTACTTC. The chain couples TRBV27 to TRBJ2-7, with a tentative D call TRBD2 (6 bases). The V end lost 7 bases, the J end lost 2 bases, and 15 bases lay between the germline ends. Germline V gene sequence: CDR1 MNHEY, CDR2 SMNVEV (reference sequence). CDR3 length: 14 amino acids.

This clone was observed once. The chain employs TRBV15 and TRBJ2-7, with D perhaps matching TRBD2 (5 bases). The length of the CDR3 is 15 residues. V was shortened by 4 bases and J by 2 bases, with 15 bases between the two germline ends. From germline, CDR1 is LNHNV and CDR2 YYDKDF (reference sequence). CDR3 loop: CATSTGEGITYEQYF. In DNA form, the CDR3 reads TGTGCCACCAGCACCGGTGAGGGTATCACCTACGAGCAGTACTTC.

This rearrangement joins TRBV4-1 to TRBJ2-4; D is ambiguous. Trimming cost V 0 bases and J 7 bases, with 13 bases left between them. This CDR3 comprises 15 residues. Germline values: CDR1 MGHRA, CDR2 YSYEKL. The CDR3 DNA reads TGCGCCAGCAGCCAAGAAAGTGATTTGCGCAACATTCAGTACTTC. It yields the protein CASSQESDLRNIQYF.

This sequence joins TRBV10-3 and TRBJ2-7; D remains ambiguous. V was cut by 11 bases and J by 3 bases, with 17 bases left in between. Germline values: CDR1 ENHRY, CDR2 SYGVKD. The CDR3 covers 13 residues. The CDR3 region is CASYSPTNYEQYF. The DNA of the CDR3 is TGTGCCTCCTATTCCCCCACCAACTACGAGCAGTACTTC.

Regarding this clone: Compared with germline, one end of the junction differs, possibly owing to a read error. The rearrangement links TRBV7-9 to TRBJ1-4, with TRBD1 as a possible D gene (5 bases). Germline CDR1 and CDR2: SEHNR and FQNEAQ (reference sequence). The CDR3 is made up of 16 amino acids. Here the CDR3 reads CASSLGTRAVNEKLFF. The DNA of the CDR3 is TGTGCCAGCAGTTTAGGGACGAGGGCTGTTAATGAAAAACTGTTTTTT.

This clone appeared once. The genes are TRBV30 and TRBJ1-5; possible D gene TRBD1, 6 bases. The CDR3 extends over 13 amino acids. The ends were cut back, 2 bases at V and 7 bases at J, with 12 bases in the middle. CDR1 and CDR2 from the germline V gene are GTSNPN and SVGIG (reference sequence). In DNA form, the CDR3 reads TGTGCCTGGAGTTTTGAACAGGGACAGCCCCAGCATTTT. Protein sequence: CAWSFEQGQPQHF.

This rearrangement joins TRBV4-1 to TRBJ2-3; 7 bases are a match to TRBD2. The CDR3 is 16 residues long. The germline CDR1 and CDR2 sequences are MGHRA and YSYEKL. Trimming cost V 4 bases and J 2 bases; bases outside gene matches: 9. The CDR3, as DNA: TGCGCCAGCAGCCGACCTAGCGGCCTAAACACAGATACGCAGTATTTT. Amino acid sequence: CASSRPSGLNTDTQYF.

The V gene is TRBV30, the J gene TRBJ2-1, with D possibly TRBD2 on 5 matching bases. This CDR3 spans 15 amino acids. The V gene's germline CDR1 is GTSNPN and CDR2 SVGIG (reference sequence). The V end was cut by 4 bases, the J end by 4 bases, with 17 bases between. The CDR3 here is CAWNYVRGEYNEQFF. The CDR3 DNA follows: TGTGCCTGGAATTATGTTCGTGGGGAGTACAATGAGCAGTTCTTC.